One and the same sample provided the 4 T cell receptor beta chains below, sequenced in a study of CD8 T cells in Susac syndrome. An amount of RNA that ranged from about 0.45 to 1 ug was reverse transcribed with random hexamers. Each CDR3 protein gets one entry after TCRdb re-called the immunoSEQ multiplex PCR reads with MiXCR. The sample has some 68,000 distinct CDR3 sequences, roughly 93% seen once. Sequencing was carried out using CD4+ T cells from PBMCs. Receptors were obtained from a human donor with Susac syndrome.

CDR3 bases: TGCGCCAGCAGCGTGACTAGCGGGGGTTCATACAATGAGCAGTTCTTC. Its protein is CASSVTSGGSYNEQFF. V and J are TRBV5-1 and TRBJ2-1, with 12 bases matching TRBD2. This CDR3 contains 16 residues. Germline V gene lookup returns CDR1 SGHRS and CDR2 YFSETQ. V lost 4 bases, J lost 4 bases, and 6 bases stayed unmatched.

CDR3 sequence (DNA): TGTGCCAGCAGCCAATACCGGAATGAGCAGTTCTTC. Residues: CASSQYRNEQFF. The chain carries TRBV3-1 and TRBJ2-1; D uncertain. Trimming removed 2 bases from V and 7 bases from J, with 6 bases in between. Looked up from germline, CDR1 is LGHDT and CDR2 is YNNKEL (reference sequence). This CDR3 region has 12 residues.

The chain uses TRBV5-1 and TRBJ1-4; D call uncertain. Germline assignment: CDR1 SGHRS and CDR2 YFSETQ. Trimming cost V 4 bases and J 4 bases, with 8 bases left between them. The CDR3 runs to 13 residues. DNA of the CDR3: TGCGCCAGCAGCGCACAAGTTAATGAAAAACTGTTTTTT. Its protein is CASSAQVNEKLFF.

The chain combines TRBV29-1 with TRBJ1-1; D not certain. CDR3 length: 12 amino acids. V shed 6 bases and J shed 3 bases, with 11 bases lying between them. Germline V gene sequence: CDR1 SQVTM, CDR2 ANQGSEA. In DNA form, the CDR3 reads TGCAGCGTGGGCCGGTGGGACACTGAAGCTTTCTTT. It translates to CSVGRWDTEAFF. The variable domain in full, with the rest retrieved from reference TRBV29-1 and TRBJ1-1, is SAVISQKPSRDICQRGTSLTIQCQVDSQVTMMFWYRQQPGQSLTLIATANQGSEATYESGFVIDKFPISRPNLTFSTLTVSNMSPEDSSIYLCSVGRWDTEAFFGQGTRLTVV.